This entry is about one T cell receptor (beta chain). V lost 3 bases, J lost 5 bases, and 5 bases stayed unmatched. Germline CDR1 SGHRS, CDR2 YFSETQ. The CDR3 runs 13 residues. Authors' processing steps: Estimates of nucleated cell counts were drawn from the amplification of reference gene primers. Libraries were prepared by immunoSEQ multiplex PCR; TCRdb keeps only in-frame clonotypes and omits some of them. V and J calls and clone size come straight from that table; D and trimming were deduced from the DNA. The data contain some 97,000 clones, around nine tenths of them singletons. This record belongs to a study of blood T cell repertoires in COVID-19. For the study at large: Samples taken during acute and convalescent COVID-19 were collected in the United States, Italy and Spain. In each case, the material was cDNA or gDNA derived from T cells, B-cell-depleted T cells, or PBMCs.

The sequence came from a human donor in a cohort sampled during active COVID-19. Sequences were obtained from peripheral blood. The chain employs TRBV5-1 and TRBJ2-7, with TRBD1 matching 7 bases. CDR3 DNA: TGCGCCAGCAGCTCTGTACAGGGGAACGAGCAGTACTTC. This gives the protein CASSSVQGNEQYF.